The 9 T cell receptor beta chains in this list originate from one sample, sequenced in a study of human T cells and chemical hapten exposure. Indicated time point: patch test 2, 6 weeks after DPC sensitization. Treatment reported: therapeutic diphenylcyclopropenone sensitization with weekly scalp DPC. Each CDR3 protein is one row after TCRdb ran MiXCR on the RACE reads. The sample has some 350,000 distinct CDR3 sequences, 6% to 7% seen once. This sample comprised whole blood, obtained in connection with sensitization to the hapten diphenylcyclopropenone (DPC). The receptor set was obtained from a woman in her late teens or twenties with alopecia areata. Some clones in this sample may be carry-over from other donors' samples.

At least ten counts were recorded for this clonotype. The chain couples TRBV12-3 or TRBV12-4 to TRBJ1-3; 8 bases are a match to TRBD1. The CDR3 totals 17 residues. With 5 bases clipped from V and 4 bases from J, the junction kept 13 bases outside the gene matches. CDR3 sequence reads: CASSIRRVRGPGNTIYF. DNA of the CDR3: TGTGCCAGCAGTATCAGAAGGGTCAGGGGGCCCGGAAACACCATATATTTT.

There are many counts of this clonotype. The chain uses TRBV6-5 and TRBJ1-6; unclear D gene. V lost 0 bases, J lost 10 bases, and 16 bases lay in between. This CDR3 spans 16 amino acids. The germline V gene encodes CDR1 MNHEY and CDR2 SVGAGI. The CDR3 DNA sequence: TGTGCCAGCAGTTACTCGAACGCGGAGACGGGCTCACCCCTCCACTTT. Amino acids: CASSYSNAETGSPLHF.

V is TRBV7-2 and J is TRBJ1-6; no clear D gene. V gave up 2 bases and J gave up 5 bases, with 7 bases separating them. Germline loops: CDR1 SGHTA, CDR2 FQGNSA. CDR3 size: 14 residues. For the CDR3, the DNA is TGTGCCAGCAGCTTACACAGTAATAATTCACCCCTCCACTTT. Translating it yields CASSLHSNNSPLHF.

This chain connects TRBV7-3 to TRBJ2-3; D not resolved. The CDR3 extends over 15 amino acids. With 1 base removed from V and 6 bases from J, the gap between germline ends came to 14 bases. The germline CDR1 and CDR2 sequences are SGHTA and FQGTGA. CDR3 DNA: TGTGCCAGCAGCTTAAAGGCCGGACCTAACGATACGCAGTATTTT. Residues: CASSLKAGPNDTQYF.

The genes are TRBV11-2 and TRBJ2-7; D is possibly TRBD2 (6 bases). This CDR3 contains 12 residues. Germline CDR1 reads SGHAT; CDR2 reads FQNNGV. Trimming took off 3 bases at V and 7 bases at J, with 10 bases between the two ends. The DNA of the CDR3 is TGTGCCAGCAGCTTCGCCGGGGGTGAGCAGTACTTC. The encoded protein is CASSFAGGEQYF.

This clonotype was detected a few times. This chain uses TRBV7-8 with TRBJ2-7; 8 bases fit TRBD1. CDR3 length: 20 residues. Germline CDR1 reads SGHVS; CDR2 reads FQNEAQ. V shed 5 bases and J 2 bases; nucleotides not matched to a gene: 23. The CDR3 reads CASSQEAMVLTGQATYEQYF. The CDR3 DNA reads TGTGCCAGCAGCCAAGAGGCCATGGTTTTGACGGGACAGGCTACCTACGAGCAGTACTTC. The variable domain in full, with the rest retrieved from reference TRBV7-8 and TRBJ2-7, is GAGVSQSPRYKVAKRGQDVALRCDPISGHVSLFWYQQALGQGPEFLTYFQNEAQLDKSGLPSDRFFAERPEGSVSTLKIQRTQQEDSAVYLCASSQEAMVLTGQATYEQYFGPGTRLTVT.

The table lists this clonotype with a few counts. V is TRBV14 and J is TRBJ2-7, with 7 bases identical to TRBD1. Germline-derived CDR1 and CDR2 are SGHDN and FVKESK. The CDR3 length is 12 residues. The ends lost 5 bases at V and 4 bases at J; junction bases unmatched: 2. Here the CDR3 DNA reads TGTGCCAGCAGCGGGACAGCTTACGAGCAGTACTTC. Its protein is CASSGTAYEQYF.

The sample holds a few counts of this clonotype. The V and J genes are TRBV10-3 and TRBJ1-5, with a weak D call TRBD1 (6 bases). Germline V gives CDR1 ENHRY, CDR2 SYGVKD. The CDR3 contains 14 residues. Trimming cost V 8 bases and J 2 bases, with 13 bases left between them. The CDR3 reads CAIRNEGGNQPQHF. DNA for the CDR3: TGTGCCATCCGGAATGAGGGGGGCAATCAGCCCCAGCATTTT.

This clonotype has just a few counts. CDR3 loop: CATSDRNSDEQFF. Here the CDR3 DNA reads TGTGCCACCAGTGATAGAAACTCCGATGAGCAGTTCTTC. This chain joins TRBV24-1 and TRBJ2-1, with D hard to call. CDR1 and CDR2 from the germline V gene are KGHDR and SFDVKD. CDR3 length equals 13 residues. V shed 3 bases and J shed 8 bases, with 10 bases lying between them.